This T cell receptor (beta chain) derives from a study of blood T cell repertoires in COVID-19. Whole-study context: COVID-19 samples from acute and convalescent phases originated in the United States, Italy and Spain. Sources were T cells, B-cell-depleted T cells, or PBMCs; the material itself was cDNA or gDNA.

Source study methods: Using reference gene primer amplification, nucleated cell counts were estimated. Method: immunoSEQ multiplex PCR; TCRdb's copy keeps in-frame clones and lacks some. The DNA gave D and trimming, while V, J and clone size come from that table. The profile shows 400,000 or so clones, about 90% of them singletons. V was clipped by 3 bases and J by 10 bases, with 19 bases between them. Germline V gene data show CDR1 as LGHDT and CDR2 as YNNKEL (reference sequence). The CDR3 contains 15 residues. The clonotype was recovered from a man between 18 and 35 years old who had recovered from COVID-19. The chain has TRBV3-1 (or the pseudogene TRBV3-2) and TRBJ2-1; TRBD2 might be the D (6 bases). Sequencing was done on a sample of PBMCs or T cells enriched from blood (not recorded which). CDR3 coding DNA: TGTGCCAGCAGCCATGCCGGGACTTTCGTCTCCGAGCAGTTCTTC. Translated: CASSHAGTFVSEQFF.